A single sample gave rise to the 17 T cell receptor beta chains below, sequenced in a study of shared clonotypes between healthy human individuals (dated by TCRdb to 2018 to 2021). Libraries were constructed by the immunoSEQ multiplex PCR assay. TCRdb took this table from immuneACCESS and kept in-frame rearrangements with V and J called. Such tables lack part of the clones; where checked against another copy, unresolved V genes explain under half of the gap, and the rest is unexplained. The sample contains about 510,000 clones, over 60% of them found a single time. Clones ranked in the top ten supply roughly an eighth of the sample. The source material was PBMCs. The receptors stem from a woman aged 40 to 50 in good health. Some clones in this sample may be carry-over from other donors' samples.

This clone was seen repeatedly, ten times or more. This chain links TRBV11-2 with TRBJ1-5; no firm D call. This CDR3 contains 17 residues. Germline V lookup: CDR1 SGHAT, CDR2 FQNNGV. Trimming cost V 0 bases and J 0 bases, with 12 bases left between them. CDR3 amino acids: CASSLEMAEISNQPQHF. The CDR3 coding sequence is TGTGCCAGCAGCTTAGAAATGGCGGAGATTAGCAATCAGCCCCAGCATTTT.

The CDR3 nucleotides read TGTGCCAGCAGCTTAGGGCAAATCTCCTACGAGCAGTACTTC. Encoded protein: CASSLGQISYEQYF. The J gene is TRBJ2-7, the V gene TRBV11-2; D remains unclear. CDR1 is SGHAT and CDR2 is FQNNGV in the germline V gene. V was cut by 1 base and J by 0 bases, with 7 bases left in between. The CDR3 has 14 amino acids.

This rearrangement joins TRBV5-6 to TRBJ2-7, with TRBD2 identical over 12 bases. V shed 2 bases, J shed 5 bases, and the junction held 8 bases outside the gene matches. The CDR3 runs to 16 residues. Germline V gene sequence: CDR1 SGHDT, CDR2 YYEEEE. The CDR3 here is CASSFTLAGGPDEQYF. The CDR3 DNA reads TGTGCCAGCAGCTTTACTCTAGCGGGAGGGCCAGACGAGCAGTACTTC.

The rearrangement uses TRBV4-1 and TRBJ2-7; D not resolved. The CDR3 totals 14 residues. V was trimmed by 4 bases and J by 4 bases, leaving 14 bases between them. CDR1 MGHRA and CDR2 YSYEKL come from the germline V gene. CDR3 sequence: CASSPDPYIYEQYF. The CDR3 region has the DNA TGCGCCAGCAGCCCGGACCCTTATATATACGAGCAGTACTTC.

The chain joins TRBV19 to TRBJ1-2; 11 bases are a match to TRBD1. This CDR3 contains 17 residues. Germline V lookup: CDR1 LNHDA, CDR2 SQIVND (reference sequence). The junction had 15 bases not matched to a gene; V was cut back by 7 bases and J by 5 bases. DNA of the CDR3: TGTGCCAGTAACTCCGGGACAGGGGGTACCTCGTGGTATGGCTACACCTTC. It translates to CASNSGTGGTSWYGYTF. Drawing the rest from reference TRBV19 and TRBJ1-2, the complete variable domain is DGGITQSPKYLFRKEGQNVTLSCEQNLNHDAMYWYRQDPGQGLRLIYYSQIVNDFQKGDIAEGYSVSREKKESFPLTVTSAQKNPTAFYLCASNSGTGGTSWYGYTFGSGTRLTVV.

The V call is TRBV5-4, the J call TRBJ2-7; possibly TRBD1 for D (5 bases). Germline CDR1 is SGHNT and CDR2 is YYREEE (reference sequence). Trimming shortened V by 0 bases and J by 6 bases, and 10 bases separated the two germline ends. This CDR3 has 13 residues. Here the CDR3 reads CASSLEGQGEQYF. The CDR3 bases are TGTGCCAGCAGCTTGGAGGGGCAGGGCGAGCAGTACTTC.

In regard to this clone: The same CDR3 is also encoded by other DNA sequences in this sample. The J gene is TRBJ2-5, the V gene TRBV10-2; D is possibly TRBD2 (5 bases). Germline-derived CDR1 and CDR2 are WSHSY and SAAADI. The V end was cut by 3 bases, the J end by 2 bases, with 10 bases between. CDR3 length equals 14 residues. CDR3 residues: CASSDRGWQETQYF. The CDR3 region has the DNA TGCGCCAGCAGTGACCGAGGGTGGCAAGAGACCCAGTACTTC.

The chain employs TRBV19 and TRBJ1-1; 8 nucleotides align to TRBD1. After removal of 1 base from V and 3 bases from J, the junction contained 4 bases not matched to a gene. From germline, CDR1 is LNHDA and CDR2 SQIVND (reference sequence). This CDR3 spans 15 amino acids. As DNA, the CDR3 is TGTGCCAGTAGTATAGGGACAGGGTATGACACTGAAGCTTTCTTT. Residues: CASSIGTGYDTEAFF.

V is TRBV7-9 and J is TRBJ1-2; TRBD1 is a possible D gene (5 bases). Deletions cut 5 bases from V and 2 bases from J, with 9 bases between. This CDR3 comprises 13 residues. Per the germline V gene, CDR1 is SEHNR and CDR2 is FQNEAQ (reference sequence). CDR3 sequence (DNA): TGTGCCAGCAGCCCAGGGCAGAACTATGGCTACACCTTC. Its protein is CASSPGQNYGYTF.

This chain links TRBV7-2 with TRBJ2-2, with D uncertain. The germline CDR1 and CDR2 sequences are SGHTA and FQGNSA. V was clipped by 2 bases and J by 2 bases, with 9 bases between them. This CDR3 has 15 residues. The CDR3 coding sequence is TGTGCCAGCAGCTTATTGGTGCAAAACACCGGGGAGCTGTTTTTT. It is translated as CASSLLVQNTGELFF.

V gene TRBV18 combines with J gene TRBJ2-2; 13 bases agree with TRBD2. CDR1 is KGHSH, CDR2 LQKENI, per germline. The CDR3 sequence is 16 residues long. V gave up 5 bases and J gave up 7 bases; unmatched junction bases: 7. CDR3 DNA sequence: TGTGCCAGCTCATTCGGACTAGCGGGAGATATCGGGGAGCTGTTTTTT. Amino acids: CASSFGLAGDIGELFF. The variable domain in full, completed from reference TRBV18 and TRBJ2-2, reads NAGVMQNPRHLVRRRGQEARLRCSPMKGHSHVYWYRQLPEEGLKFMVYLQKENIIDESGMPKERFSAEFPKEGPSILRIQQVVRGDSAAYFCASSFGLAGDIGELFFGEGSRLTVL.

The chain joins TRBV6-6 to TRBJ2-5; possible D gene TRBD1, 6 bases. This CDR3 region has 15 residues. V dropped 6 bases and J dropped 1 base, with 15 bases sitting between them. Per the germline V gene, CDR1 is MNHNY and CDR2 is SVGAGI (reference sequence). The CDR3 sequence: CASRPRGGIQETQYF. The CDR3 region has the DNA TGTGCCAGCAGACCCAGGGGTGGAATCCAAGAGACCCAGTACTTC.

This clone has at least ten counts. This sample also contains other DNA sequences that code for the same CDR3. This chain connects TRBV7-2 to TRBJ2-7; a weak D match, TRBD1 (5 bases). The germline V gene encodes CDR1 SGHTA and CDR2 FQGNSA. The germline V and J ends were trimmed by 5 bases and 4 bases, with 15 bases remaining between them. CDR3 length equals 14 residues. CDR3: CASSPDRTSYEQYF. DNA of the CDR3: TGTGCCAGCAGCCCCGATCGGACATCATACGAGCAGTACTTC.

This clone was counted a single time. This chain connects TRBV18 to TRBJ2-2; D is unresolved. Germline CDR1 is KGHSH and CDR2 is LQKENI. The CDR3 runs to 16 residues. With 4 bases removed from V and 3 bases from J, the gap between germline ends came to 15 bases. CDR3 amino acids: CASSRSPQLDTGELFF. The CDR3 bases are TGTGCCAGCTCACGCTCACCCCAGTTAGACACCGGGGAGCTGTTTTTT.

A single count supports this clone. The chain has TRBV30 and TRBJ1-4, with a weak D call TRBD1 (6 bases). This CDR3 spans 14 amino acids. The germline V gene encodes CDR1 GTSNPN and CDR2 SVGIG (reference sequence). V lost 3 bases to trimming and J lost 7 bases, with 15 bases between them. The CDR3 here is CAWRPPGAGEKLFF. The DNA of the CDR3 is TGTGCCTGGAGACCCCCGGGGGCGGGTGAAAAACTGTTTTTT.

The V and J genes are TRBV29-1 and TRBJ2-1; no firm D call. Germline V gene lookup returns CDR1 SQVTM and CDR2 ANQGSEA. Trimming took 5 bases from V and 6 from J, leaving 8 bases between them. This CDR3 region has 11 residues. The CDR3, as DNA: TGCAGCGTTTCACTGGGCAATGAGCAGTTCTTC. Residues: CSVSLGNEQFF.

This chain uses TRBV7-3 with TRBJ2-2; D call uncertain. The CDR3 sequence is 15 residues long. Deletions cut 2 bases from V and 0 bases from J, with 7 bases between. CDR1 and CDR2 (germline): SGHTA, FQGTGA. CDR3 bases: TGTGCCAGCAGCTTAGGGTCTTCGAACACCGGGGAGCTGTTTTTT. It encodes CASSLGSSNTGELFF.